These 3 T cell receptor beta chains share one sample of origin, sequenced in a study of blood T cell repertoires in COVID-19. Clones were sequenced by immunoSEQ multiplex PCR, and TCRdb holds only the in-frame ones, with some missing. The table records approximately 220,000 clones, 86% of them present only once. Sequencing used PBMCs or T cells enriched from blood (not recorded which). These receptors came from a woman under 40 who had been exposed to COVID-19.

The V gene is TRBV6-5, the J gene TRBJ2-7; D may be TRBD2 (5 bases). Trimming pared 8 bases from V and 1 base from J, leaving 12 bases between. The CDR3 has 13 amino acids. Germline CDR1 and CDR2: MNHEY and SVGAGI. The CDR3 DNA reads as TGTGCCAGCGCGGCGGGTCTATCCTACGAGCAGTACTTC. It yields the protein CASAAGLSYEQYF.

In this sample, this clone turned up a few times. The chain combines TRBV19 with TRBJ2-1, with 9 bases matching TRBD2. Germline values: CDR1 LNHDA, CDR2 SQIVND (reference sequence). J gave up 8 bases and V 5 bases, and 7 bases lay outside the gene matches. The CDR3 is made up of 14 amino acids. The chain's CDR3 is CASSASGGRHEQFF. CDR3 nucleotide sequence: TGTGCCAGTAGTGCGAGCGGGGGGCGACATGAGCAGTTCTTC.

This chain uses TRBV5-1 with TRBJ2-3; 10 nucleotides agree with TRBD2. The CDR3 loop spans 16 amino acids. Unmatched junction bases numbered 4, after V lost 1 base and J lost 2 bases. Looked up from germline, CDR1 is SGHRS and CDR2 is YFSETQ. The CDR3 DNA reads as TGCGCCAGCAGCTTGTTAGGACTAGCGGTCACAGATACGCAGTATTTT. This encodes CASSLLGLAVTDTQYF. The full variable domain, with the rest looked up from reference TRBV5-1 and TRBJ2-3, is KAGVTQTPRYLIKTRGQQVTLSCSPISGHRSVSWYQQTPGQGLQFLFEYFSETQRNKGNFPGRFSGRQFSNSRSEMNVSTLELGDSALYLCASSLLGLAVTDTQYFGPGTRLTVL.